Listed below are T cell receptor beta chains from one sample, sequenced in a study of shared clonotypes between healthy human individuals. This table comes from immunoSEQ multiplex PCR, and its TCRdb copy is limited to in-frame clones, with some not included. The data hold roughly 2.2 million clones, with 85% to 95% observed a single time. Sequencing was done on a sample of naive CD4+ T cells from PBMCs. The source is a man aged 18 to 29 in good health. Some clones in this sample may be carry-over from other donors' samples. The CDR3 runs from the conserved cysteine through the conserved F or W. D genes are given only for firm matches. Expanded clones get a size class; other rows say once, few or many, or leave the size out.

CDR3: CASSTSGTGSYEQYF; DNA: TGTGCCAGCAGTACATCCGGGACAGGGAGCTACGAGCAGTACTTC; V: TRBV6-5; D: TRBD1; size: NA; J: TRBJ2-7
CDR3: CASSPRLAGNNEQFF; DNA: TGTGCCAGCAGCCCCCGACTAGCGGGGAACAATGAGCAGTTCTTC; V: TRBV4-2; D: TRBD2; size: NA; J: TRBJ2-1
CDR3: CASSYPGGGSHAFF; DNA: TGTGCCAGCAGTTACCCGGGTGGAGGGTCCCACGCTTTCTTT; V: TRBV6-5; D: NA; size: NA; J: TRBJ1-1
CDR3: CASSLGRGRIGELFF; DNA: TGTGCCAGCAGCTTGGGCAGGGGGAGGATCGGGGAGCTGTTTTTT; V: TRBV5-5; D: NA; size: NA; J: TRBJ2-2
CDR3: CASSFGGRARTDTQYF; DNA: TGTGCCAGCAGCTTTGGAGGAAGGGCCCGCACAGATACGCAGTATTTT; V: TRBV7-8; D: NA; size: NA; J: TRBJ2-3
CDR3: CARSPTGSPYNEQFF; DNA: TGTGCCAGAAGCCCGACGGGGTCCCCCTACAATGAGCAGTTCTTC; V: TRBV5-3; D: NA; size: NA; J: TRBJ2-1
CDR3: CATSGTPSDNEQFF; DNA: TGTGCCACCTCCGGGACACCATCAGACAATGAGCAGTTCTTC; V: TRBV10-3; D: NA; size: NA; J: TRBJ2-1
CDR3: CASSTGSSFETQYF; DNA: TGCGCCAGCAGTACAGGGAGCTCGTTCGAGACCCAGTACTTC; V: TRBV10-1; D: NA; size: once; J: TRBJ2-5
CDR3: CASSIGGNTDTQYF; DNA: TGTGCCAGCAGCATCGGAGGGAACACAGATACGCAGTATTTT; V: TRBV7-9; D: NA; size: NA; J: TRBJ2-3
CDR3: CATQPGTSYNEQFF; DNA: TGTGCCACCCAACCTGGGACTTCCTACAATGAGCAGTTCTTC; V: TRBV5-4; D: NA; size: NA; J: TRBJ2-1
CDR3: CASSLGTLLETQYF; DNA: TGTGCCAGCAGCTTAGGGACTCTCCTGGAGACCCAGTACTTC; V: TRBV7-9; D: NA; size: NA; J: TRBJ2-5
CDR3: CASSLQGRAGNTIYF; DNA: TGTGCCAGCAGTTTGCAGGGCCGGGCTGGAAACACCATATATTTT; V: TRBV28; D: NA; size: NA; J: TRBJ1-3
CDR3: CSAGREYTEAFF; DNA: TGCAGCGCCGGCAGGGAATACACTGAAGCTTTCTTT; V: TRBV29-1; D: NA; size: few; J: TRBJ1-1
CDR3: CASSLGGSSSYEQYF; DNA: TGTGCCAGCAGTTTGGGCGGGTCGAGCTCCTACGAGCAGTACTTC; V: TRBV28; D: NA; size: NA; J: TRBJ2-7
CDR3: CATNTDRGSHTF; DNA: TGTGCCACCAATACGGACAGGGGATCACACACCTTC; V: TRBV15; D: TRBD1; size: NA; J: TRBJ1-2
CDR3: CVSSYGGRNTEAFF; DNA: TGTGTCAGCAGTTATGGGGGGAGGAACACTGAAGCTTTCTTT; V: TRBV6-9; D: NA; size: NA; J: TRBJ1-1
CDR3: CASSLRQQPQHF; DNA: TGTGCCAGCAGTCTCCGACAACAGCCCCAGCATTTT; V: TRBV28; D: NA; size: NA; J: TRBJ1-5
CDR3: CASSFPDRGAFF; DNA: TGTGCCAGCAGTTTCCCCGACAGGGGAGCTTTCTTT; V: TRBV28; D: TRBD1; size: NA; J: TRBJ1-1
CDR3: CASRRGLAGSEQFF; DNA: TGTGCCAGTAGACGGGGGCTAGCGGGAAGTGAGCAGTTCTTC; V: TRBV2; D: TRBD2; size: NA; J: TRBJ2-1
CDR3: CASSYRQGVSMNTEAFF; DNA: TGTGCCAGCAGTTATAGACAGGGTGTGAGCATGAACACTGAAGCTTTCTTT; V: TRBV27; D: TRBD1; size: NA; J: TRBJ1-1
CDR3: CASSLAGMNEKLFF; DNA: TGTGCCAGCAGCTTAGCAGGGATGAATGAAAAACTGTTTTTT; V: TRBV7-2; D: NA; size: NA; J: TRBJ1-4
CDR3: CASSLSGTYEQYF; DNA: TGTGCCAGCAGCCTTAGCGGTACCTACGAGCAGTACTTC; V: TRBV6-6; D: NA; size: NA; J: TRBJ2-7
CDR3: CASSLNLLISGRWNEQFF; DNA: TGTGCCAGCAGCTTAAACCTGCTTATTAGCGGGAGGTGGAATGAGCAGTTCTTC; V: TRBV7-2; D: TRBD2; size: NA; J: TRBJ2-1
CDR3: CASRSRGIARTGETQYF; DNA: TGTGCAAGTCGCTCCCGGGGAATAGCCAGGACGGGAGAGACCCAGTACTTC; V: TRBV12-2; D: NA; size: NA; J: TRBJ2-5
CDR3: CASSLEAGWEQYF; DNA: TGTGCCAGCAGCTTAGAAGCGGGATGGGAGCAGTACTTC; V: TRBV7-9; D: TRBD2; size: NA; J: TRBJ2-7
CDR3: CASSSAATFEKLFF; DNA: TGTGCCAGCAGTTCAGCAGCTACCTTTGAAAAACTGTTTTTT; V: TRBV7-8; D: NA; size: NA; J: TRBJ1-4
CDR3: CASSLAPLGPQHF; DNA: TGTGCCAGCAGCTTAGCGCCCCTGGGGCCCCAGCATTTT; V: TRBV7-9; D: NA; size: NA; J: TRBJ1-5
CDR3: CASSLDGGQADTQYF; DNA: TGCGCCAGCAGCTTGGATGGGGGGCAGGCAGATACGCAGTATTTT; V: TRBV5-1; D: NA; size: NA; J: TRBJ2-3
CDR3: CASRLGLAYSTDTQYF; DNA: TGTGCCAGCCGTTTGGGACTAGCGTACAGCACAGATACGCAGTATTTT; V: TRBV27; D: TRBD2; size: once; J: TRBJ2-3
CDR3: CASSHGLAGSDTQYF; DNA: TGTGCCAGCAGTCATGGACTAGCGGGATCAGATACGCAGTATTTT; V: TRBV7-2; D: TRBD2; size: NA; J: TRBJ2-3
CDR3: CASSFQGGGLAGAGGTDTQYF; DNA: TGTGCCAGCAGTTTCCAAGGTGGCGGACTAGCGGGAGCGGGGGGTACAGATACGCAGTATTTT; V: TRBV28; D: TRBD2; size: NA; J: TRBJ2-3
CDR3: CASSATGRVGHEQFF; DNA: TGTGCCAGCAGCGCAACGGGGAGGGTAGGTCATGAGCAGTTCTTC; V: TRBV9; D: TRBD2; size: NA; J: TRBJ2-1
CDR3: CASSPEEGSPLQF; DNA: TGTGCCAGCTCACCAGAGGAGGGCAGCCCGCTGCAGTTC; V: TRBV18; D: NA; size: NA; J: TRBJ1-2
CDR3: CASSLGRTGESYGYTF; DNA: TGCGCCAGCAGCCTAGGTAGGACAGGGGAATCGTATGGCTACACCTTC; V: TRBV5-1; D: TRBD1; size: NA; J: TRBJ1-2
CDR3: CASSPPFRDRRFMNTEAFF; DNA: TGTGCCAGCAGCCCCCCATTCCGGGACAGGCGTTTTATGAACACTGAAGCTTTCTTT; V: TRBV7-9; D: TRBD1; size: NA; J: TRBJ1-1
CDR3: CASSLVWQGGGYTF; DNA: TGTGCCAGCAGCTTAGTGTGGCAGGGGGGTGGCTACACCTTC; V: TRBV7-2; D: TRBD1; size: NA; J: TRBJ1-2
CDR3: CASSLDYTDTQYF; DNA: TGTGCCAGCAGCTTAGACTACACAGATACGCAGTATTTT; V: TRBV11-2; D: NA; size: NA; J: TRBJ2-3
CDR3: CASSESGGTYNEQFF; DNA: TGTGCCAGCAGTGAATCAGGGGGAACCTACAATGAGCAGTTCTTC; V: TRBV6-4; D: TRBD1; size: NA; J: TRBJ2-1
CDR3: CASSSRGLRGNTIYF; DNA: TGTGCCAGCAGTTCGCGGGGTCTAAGGGGAAACACCATATATTTT; V: TRBV28; D: NA; size: NA; J: TRBJ1-3
CDR3: CASSQPGLQTSYEQYF; DNA: TGCGCCAGCTCCCAACCGGGACTCCAGACATCCTACGAGCAGTACTTC; V: TRBV4-1; D: NA; size: NA; J: TRBJ2-7
CDR3: CASSVPPSGDTEQYF; DNA: TGTGCCAGCAGCGTACCACCCTCGGGCGACACCGAGCAGTACTTC; V: TRBV7-8; D: NA; size: NA; J: TRBJ2-7
CDR3: CASSLYRREQFF; DNA: TGTGCCAGCAGTTTATATCGGCGTGAGCAGTTCTTC; V: TRBV28; D: NA; size: NA; J: TRBJ2-1
CDR3: CASRRPLDTEAFF; DNA: TGTGCCAGCAGGCGCCCCCTGGACACTGAAGCTTTCTTT; V: TRBV9; D: NA; size: few; J: TRBJ1-1
CDR3: CAWDEQGHEQYF; DNA: TGTGCCTGGGATGAACAGGGCCACGAGCAGTACTTC; V: TRBV30; D: NA; size: NA; J: TRBJ2-7
CDR3: CASSPAIGYGYTF; DNA: TGTGCCAGCAGTCCCGCGATCGGGTATGGCTACACCTTC; V: TRBV27; D: NA; size: few; J: TRBJ1-2
CDR3: CASSQAVNTGELFF; DNA: TGTGCCAGCAGCCAAGCAGTGAACACCGGGGAGCTGTTTTTT; V: TRBV14; D: NA; size: NA; J: TRBJ2-2
CDR3: CASSGWEGDGGYTF; DNA: TGTGCCAGCAGTGGATGGGAGGGAGACGGTGGCTACACCTTC; V: TRBV6-1; D: NA; size: NA; J: TRBJ1-2
CDR3: CASSEQGRNTEAFF; DNA: TGTGCCAGCAGTGAACAGGGAAGGAACACTGAAGCTTTCTTT; V: TRBV7-3; D: NA; size: NA; J: TRBJ1-1
CDR3: CASSAWLAGSYNEQFF; DNA: TGTGCCAGCAGCGCGTGGCTAGCGGGATCCTACAATGAGCAGTTCTTC; V: TRBV28; D: TRBD2; size: NA; J: TRBJ2-1
CDR3: CASSLQGNAGNTIYF; DNA: TGCGCCAGCAGCTTACAGGGGAACGCTGGAAACACCATATATTTT; V: TRBV5-1; D: TRBD1; size: NA; J: TRBJ1-3
CDR3: CASSRGLAGGETQYF; DNA: TGCGCCAGCAGCCGGGGACTAGCGGGAGGTGAGACCCAGTACTTC; V: TRBV4-3; D: TRBD2; size: NA; J: TRBJ2-5
CDR3: CASTLQGTEAFF; DNA: TGTGCCAGCACCCTACAGGGAACTGAAGCTTTCTTT; V: TRBV28; D: NA; size: NA; J: TRBJ1-1
CDR3: CASSLEGLAFYEQYF; DNA: TGTGCCAGCAGCTTAGAGGGACTAGCTTTCTACGAGCAGTACTTC; V: TRBV6-6; D: TRBD2; size: NA; J: TRBJ2-7
CDR3: CASSTAGSGNTIYF; DNA: TGTGCCAGCAGTACTGCAGGGTCTGGAAACACCATATATTTT; V: TRBV28; D: NA; size: NA; J: TRBJ1-3